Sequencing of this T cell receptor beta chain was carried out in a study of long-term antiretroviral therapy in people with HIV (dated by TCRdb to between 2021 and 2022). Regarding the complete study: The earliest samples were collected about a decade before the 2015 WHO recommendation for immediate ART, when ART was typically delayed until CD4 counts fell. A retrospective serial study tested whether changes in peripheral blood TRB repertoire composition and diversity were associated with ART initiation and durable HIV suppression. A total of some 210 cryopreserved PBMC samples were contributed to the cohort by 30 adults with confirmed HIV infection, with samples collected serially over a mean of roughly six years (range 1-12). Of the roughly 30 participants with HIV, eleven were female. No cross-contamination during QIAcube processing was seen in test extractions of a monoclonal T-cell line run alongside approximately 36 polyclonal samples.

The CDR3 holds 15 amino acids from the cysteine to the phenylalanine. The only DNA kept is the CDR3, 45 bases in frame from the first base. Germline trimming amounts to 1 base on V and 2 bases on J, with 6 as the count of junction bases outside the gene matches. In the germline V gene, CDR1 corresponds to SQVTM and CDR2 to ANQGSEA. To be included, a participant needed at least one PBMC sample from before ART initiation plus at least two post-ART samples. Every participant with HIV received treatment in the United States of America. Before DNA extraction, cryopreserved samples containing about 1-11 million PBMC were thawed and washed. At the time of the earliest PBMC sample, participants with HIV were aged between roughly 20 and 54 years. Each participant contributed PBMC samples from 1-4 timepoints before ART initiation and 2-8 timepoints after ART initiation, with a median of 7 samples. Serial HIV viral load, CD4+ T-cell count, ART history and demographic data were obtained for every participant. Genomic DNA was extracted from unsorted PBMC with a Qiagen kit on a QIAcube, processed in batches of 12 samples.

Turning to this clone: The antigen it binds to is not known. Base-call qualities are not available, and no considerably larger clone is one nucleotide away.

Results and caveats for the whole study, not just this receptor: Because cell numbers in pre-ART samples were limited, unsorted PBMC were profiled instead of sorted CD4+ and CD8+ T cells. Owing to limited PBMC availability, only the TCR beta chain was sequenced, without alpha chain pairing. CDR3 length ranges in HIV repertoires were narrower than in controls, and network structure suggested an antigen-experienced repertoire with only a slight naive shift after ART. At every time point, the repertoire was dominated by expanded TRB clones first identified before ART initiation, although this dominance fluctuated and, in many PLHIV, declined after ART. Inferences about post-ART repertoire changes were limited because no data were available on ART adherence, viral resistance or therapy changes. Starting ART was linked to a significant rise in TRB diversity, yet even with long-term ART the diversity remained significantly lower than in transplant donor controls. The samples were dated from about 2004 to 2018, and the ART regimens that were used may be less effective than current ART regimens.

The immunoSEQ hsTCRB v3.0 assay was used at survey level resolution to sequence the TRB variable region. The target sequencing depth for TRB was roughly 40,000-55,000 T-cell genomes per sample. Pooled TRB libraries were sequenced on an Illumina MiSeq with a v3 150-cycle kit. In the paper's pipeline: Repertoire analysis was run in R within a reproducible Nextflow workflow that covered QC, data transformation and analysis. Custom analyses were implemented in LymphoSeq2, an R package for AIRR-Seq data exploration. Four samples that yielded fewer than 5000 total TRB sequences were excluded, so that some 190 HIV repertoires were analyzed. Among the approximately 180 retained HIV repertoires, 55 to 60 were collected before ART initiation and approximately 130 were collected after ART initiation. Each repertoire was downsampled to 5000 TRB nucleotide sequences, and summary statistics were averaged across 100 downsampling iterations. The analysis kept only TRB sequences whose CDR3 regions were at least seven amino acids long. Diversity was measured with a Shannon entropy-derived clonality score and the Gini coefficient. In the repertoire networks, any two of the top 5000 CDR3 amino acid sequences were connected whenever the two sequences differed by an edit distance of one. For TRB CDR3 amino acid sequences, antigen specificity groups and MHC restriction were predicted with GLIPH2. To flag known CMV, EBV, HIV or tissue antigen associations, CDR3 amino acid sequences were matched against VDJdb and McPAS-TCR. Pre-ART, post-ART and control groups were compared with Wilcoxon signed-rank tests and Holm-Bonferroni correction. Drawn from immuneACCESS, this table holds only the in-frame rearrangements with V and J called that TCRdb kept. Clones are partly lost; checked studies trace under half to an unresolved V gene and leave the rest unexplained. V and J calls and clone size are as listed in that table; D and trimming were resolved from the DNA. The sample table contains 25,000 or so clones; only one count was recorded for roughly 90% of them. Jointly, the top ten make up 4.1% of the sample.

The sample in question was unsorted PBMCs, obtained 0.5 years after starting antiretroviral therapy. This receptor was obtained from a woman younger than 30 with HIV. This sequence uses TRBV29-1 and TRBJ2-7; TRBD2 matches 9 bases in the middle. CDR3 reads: CSVEGRAGGAYEQYF. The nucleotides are TGCAGCGTTGAAGGACGGGCGGGAGGGGCCTACGAGCAGTACTTC.